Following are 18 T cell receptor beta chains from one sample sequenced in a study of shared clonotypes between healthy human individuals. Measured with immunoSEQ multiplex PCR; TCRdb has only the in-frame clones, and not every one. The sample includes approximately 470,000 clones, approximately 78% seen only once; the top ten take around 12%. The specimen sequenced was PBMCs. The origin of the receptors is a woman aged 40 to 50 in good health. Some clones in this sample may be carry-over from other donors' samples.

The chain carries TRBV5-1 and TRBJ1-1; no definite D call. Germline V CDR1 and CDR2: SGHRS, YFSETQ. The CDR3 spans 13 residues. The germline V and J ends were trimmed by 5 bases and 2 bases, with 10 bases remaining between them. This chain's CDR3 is CASSYSTNTEAFF. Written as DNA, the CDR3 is TGCGCCAGCAGTTACTCGACTAACACTGAAGCTTTCTTT. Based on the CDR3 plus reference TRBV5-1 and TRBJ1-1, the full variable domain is KAGVTQTPRYLIKTRGQQVTLSCSPISGHRSVSWYQQTPGQGLQFLFEYFSETQRNKGNFPGRFSGRQFSNSRSEMNVSTLELGDSALYLCASSYSTNTEAFFGQGTRLTVV.

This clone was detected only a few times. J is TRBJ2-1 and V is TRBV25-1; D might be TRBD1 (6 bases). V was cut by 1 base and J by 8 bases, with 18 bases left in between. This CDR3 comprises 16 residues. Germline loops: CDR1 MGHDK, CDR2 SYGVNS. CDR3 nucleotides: TGTGCCAGCAGTGAATCCGACAGGTTTTTGGGCTATGAGCAGTTCTTC. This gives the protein CASSESDRFLGYEQFF. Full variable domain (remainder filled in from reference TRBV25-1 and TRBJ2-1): EADIYQTPRYLVIGTGKKITLECSQTMGHDKMYWYQQDPGMELHLIHYSYGVNSTEKGDLSSESTVSRIRTEHFPLTLESARPSHTSQYLCASSESDRFLGYEQFFGPGTRLTVL.

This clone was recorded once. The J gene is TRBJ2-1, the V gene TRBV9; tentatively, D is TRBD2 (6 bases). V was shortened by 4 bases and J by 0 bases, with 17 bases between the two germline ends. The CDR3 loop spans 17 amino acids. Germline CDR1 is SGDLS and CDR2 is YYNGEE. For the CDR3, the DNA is TGTGCCAGCAGCCCCCCCTCTAGCGAGGGCTCCTACAATGAGCAGTTCTTC. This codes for CASSPPSSEGSYNEQFF.

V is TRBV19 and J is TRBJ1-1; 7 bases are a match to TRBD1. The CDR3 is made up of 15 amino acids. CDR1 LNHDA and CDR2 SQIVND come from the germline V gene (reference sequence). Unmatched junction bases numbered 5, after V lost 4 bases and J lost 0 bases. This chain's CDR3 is CASSTTGAMNTEAFF. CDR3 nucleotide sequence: TGTGCCAGTAGTACAACAGGGGCTATGAACACTGAAGCTTTCTTT.

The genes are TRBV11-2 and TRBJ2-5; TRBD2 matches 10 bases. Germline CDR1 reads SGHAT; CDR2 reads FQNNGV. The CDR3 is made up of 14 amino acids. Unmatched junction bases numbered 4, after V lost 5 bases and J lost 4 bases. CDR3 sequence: CASSPRLAGETQYF. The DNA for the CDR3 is TGTGCCAGCAGCCCCCGACTAGCGGGAGAGACCCAGTACTTC.

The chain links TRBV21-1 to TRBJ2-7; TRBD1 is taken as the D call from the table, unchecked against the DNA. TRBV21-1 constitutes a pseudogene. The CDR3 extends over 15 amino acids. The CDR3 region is CASSKDQDTPYEQYF. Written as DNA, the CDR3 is TGTGCCAGCAGCAAAGATCAAGACACCCCCTACGAGCAGTACTTC.

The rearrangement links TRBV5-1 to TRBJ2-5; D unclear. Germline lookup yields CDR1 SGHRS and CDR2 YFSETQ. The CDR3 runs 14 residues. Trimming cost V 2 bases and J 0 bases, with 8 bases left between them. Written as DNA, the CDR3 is TGCGCCAGCAGCTTTCTTTCCAACCAAGAGACCCAGTACTTC. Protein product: CASSFLSNQETQYF.

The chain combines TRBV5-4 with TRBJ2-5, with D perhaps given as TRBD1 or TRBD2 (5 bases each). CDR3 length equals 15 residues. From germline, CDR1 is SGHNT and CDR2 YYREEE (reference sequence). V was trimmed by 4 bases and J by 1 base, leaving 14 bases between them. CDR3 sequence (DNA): TGTGCCAGCAGCCGGGACGAGACTACCCAAGAGACCCAGTACTTC. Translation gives CASSRDETTQETQYF. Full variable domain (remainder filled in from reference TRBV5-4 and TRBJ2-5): ETGVTQSPTHLIKTRGQQVTLRCSSQSGHNTVSWYQQALGQGPQFIFQYYREEENGRGNFPPRFSGLQFPNYSSELNVNALELDDSALYLCASSRDETTQETQYFGPGTRLLVL.

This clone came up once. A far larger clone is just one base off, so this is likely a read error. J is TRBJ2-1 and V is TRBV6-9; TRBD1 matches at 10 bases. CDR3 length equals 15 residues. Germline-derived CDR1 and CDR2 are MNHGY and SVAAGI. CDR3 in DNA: TGTGCCAGCAGTGAAGAGGGACAGGGGTACAATGAGCAGCTCTTC. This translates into CASSEEGQGYNEQLF.

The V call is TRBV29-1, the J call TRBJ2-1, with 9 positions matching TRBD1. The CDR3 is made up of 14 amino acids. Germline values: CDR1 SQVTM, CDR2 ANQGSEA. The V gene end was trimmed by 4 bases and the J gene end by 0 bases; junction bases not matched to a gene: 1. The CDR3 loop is CSVAGQGSYNEQFF. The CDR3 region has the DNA TGCAGCGTTGCGGGACAGGGCTCCTACAATGAGCAGTTCTTC.

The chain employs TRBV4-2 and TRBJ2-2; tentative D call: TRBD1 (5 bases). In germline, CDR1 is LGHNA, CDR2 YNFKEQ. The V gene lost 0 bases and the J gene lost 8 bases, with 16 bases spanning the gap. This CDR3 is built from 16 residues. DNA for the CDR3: TGTGCCAGCAGCCAAGATGCAGGTGACCCAGGGGGGGAGCTGTTTTTT. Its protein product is CASSQDAGDPGGELFF.

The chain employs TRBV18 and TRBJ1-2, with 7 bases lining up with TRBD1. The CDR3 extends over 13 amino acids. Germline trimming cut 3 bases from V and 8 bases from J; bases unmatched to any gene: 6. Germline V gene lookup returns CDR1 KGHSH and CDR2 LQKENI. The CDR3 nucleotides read TGTGCCAGCTCACCGGGGCAGGGGGAAGGCTACACCTTC. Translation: CASSPGQGEGYTF.

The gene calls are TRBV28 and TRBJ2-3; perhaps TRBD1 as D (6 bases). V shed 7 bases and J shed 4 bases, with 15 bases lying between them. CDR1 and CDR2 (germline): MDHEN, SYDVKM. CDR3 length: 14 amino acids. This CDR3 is CASKKNGGADTQYF. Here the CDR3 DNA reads TGTGCCAGCAAAAAAAATGGGGGCGCAGATACGCAGTATTTT.

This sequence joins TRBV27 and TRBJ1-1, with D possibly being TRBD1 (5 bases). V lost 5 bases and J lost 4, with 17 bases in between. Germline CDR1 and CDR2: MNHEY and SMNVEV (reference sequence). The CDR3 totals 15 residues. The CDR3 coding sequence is TGTGCCAGCAGTCCGAACCTGCTCGGGGCCACTGAAGCTTTCTTT. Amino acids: CASSPNLLGATEAFF.

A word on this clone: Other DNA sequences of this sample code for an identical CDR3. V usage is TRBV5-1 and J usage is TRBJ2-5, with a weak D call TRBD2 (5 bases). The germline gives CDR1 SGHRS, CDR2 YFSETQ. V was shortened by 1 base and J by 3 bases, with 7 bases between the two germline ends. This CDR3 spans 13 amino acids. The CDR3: CASSLTGEETQYF. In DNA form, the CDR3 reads TGCGCCAGCAGCTTGACCGGGGAAGAGACCCAGTACTTC.

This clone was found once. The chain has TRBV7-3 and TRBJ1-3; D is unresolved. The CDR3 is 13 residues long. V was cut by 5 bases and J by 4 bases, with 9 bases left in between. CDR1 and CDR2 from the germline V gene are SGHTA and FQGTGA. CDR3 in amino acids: CASSRTSGNTIYF. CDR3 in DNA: TGTGCCAGCAGCCGCACCAGCGGAAACACCATATATTTT.

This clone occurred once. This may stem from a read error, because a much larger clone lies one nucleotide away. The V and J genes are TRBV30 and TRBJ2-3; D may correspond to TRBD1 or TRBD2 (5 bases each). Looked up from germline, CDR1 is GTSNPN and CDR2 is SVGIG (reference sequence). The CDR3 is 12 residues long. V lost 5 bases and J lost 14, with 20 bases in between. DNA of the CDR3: TGTGCCTGGGGTGAGGGGTTTCATAGTGTGTATTTT. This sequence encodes CAWGEGFHSVYF.

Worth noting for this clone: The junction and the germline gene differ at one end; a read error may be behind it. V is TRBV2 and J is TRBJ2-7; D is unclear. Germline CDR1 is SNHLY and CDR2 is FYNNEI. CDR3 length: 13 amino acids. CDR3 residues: CAGSGLLGNEQYF. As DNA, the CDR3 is TGTGCCGGCAGTGGCCTCCTAGGGAACGAGCAGTACTTC.